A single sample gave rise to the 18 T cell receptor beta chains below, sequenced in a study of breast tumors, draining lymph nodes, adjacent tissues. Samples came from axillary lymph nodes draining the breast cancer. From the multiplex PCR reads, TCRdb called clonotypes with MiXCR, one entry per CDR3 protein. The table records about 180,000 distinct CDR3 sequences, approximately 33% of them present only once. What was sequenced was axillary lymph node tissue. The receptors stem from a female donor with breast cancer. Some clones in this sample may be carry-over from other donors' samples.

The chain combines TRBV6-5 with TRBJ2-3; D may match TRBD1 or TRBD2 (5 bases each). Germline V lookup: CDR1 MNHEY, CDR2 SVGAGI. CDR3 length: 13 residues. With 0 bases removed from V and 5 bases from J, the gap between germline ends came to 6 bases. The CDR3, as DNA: TGTGCCAGCAGTTACTCGAGGGGAGATACGCAGTATTTT. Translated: CASSYSRGDTQYF.

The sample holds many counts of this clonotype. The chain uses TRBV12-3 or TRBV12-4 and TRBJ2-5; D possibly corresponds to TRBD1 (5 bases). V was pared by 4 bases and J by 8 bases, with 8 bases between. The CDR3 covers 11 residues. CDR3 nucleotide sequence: TGTGCCAGCAGTTCAGGGCTAACCCAGTACTTC. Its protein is CASSSGLTQYF.

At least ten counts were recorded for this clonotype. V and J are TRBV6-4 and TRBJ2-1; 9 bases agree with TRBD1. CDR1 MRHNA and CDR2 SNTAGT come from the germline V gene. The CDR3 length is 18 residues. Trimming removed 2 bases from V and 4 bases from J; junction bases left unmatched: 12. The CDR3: CASSDQPSGTGLYNEQFF. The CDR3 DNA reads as TGTGCCAGCAGTGACCAACCGTCCGGGACAGGGTTATACAATGAGCAGTTCTTC.

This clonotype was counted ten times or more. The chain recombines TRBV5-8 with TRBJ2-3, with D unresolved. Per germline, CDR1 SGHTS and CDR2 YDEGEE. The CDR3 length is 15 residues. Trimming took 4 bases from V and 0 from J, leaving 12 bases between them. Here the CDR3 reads CASSAQFTSTDTQYF. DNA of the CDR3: TGTGCCAGCAGCGCACAATTTACTAGCACAGATACGCAGTATTTT.

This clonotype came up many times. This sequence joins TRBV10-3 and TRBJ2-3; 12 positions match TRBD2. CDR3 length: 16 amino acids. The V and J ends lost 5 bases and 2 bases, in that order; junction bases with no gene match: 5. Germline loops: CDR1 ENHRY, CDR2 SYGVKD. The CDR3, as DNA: TGTGCCATCAGTTCACGGACTAGCGGGGACACAGATACGCAGTATTTT. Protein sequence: CAISSRTSGDTDTQYF.

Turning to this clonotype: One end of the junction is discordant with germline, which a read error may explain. The CDR3 DNA sequence: TGTGCCAACAGCCGGTCCTCCTACGAGCAGTACTTC. Protein sequence: CANSRSSYEQYF. This chain links TRBV5-8 with TRBJ2-7; D is unclear. The length of the CDR3 is 12 residues. In germline, CDR1 is SGHTS, CDR2 YDEGEE.

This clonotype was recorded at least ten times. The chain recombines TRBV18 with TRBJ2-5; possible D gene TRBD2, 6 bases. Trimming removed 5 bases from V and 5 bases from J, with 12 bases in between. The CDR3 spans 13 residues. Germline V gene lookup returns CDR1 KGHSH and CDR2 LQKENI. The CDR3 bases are TGTGCCAGCTCAGGAGCGGAGGGGGAGACCCAGTACTTC. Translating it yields CASSGAEGETQYF. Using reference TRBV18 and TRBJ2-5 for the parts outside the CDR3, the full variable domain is NAGVMQNPRHLVRRRGQEARLRCSPMKGHSHVYWYRQLPEEGLKFMVYLQKENIIDESGMPKERFSAEFPKEGPSILRIQQVVRGDSAAYFCASSGAEGETQYFGPGTRLLVL.

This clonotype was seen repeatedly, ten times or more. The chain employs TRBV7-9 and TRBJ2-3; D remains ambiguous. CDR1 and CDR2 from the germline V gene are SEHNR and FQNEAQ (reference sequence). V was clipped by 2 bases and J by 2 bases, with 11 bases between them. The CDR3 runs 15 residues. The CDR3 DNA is TGTGCCAGCAGCTTATTACAACTCGACACAGATACGCAGTATTTT. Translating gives CASSLLQLDTDTQYF.

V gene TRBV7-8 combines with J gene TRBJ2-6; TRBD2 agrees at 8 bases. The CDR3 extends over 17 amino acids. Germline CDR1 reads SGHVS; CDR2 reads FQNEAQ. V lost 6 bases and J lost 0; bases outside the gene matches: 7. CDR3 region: CASRPGLDFSGANVLTF. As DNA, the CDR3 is TGTGCCAGCAGACCGGGACTAGATTTCTCTGGGGCCAACGTCCTGACTTTC.

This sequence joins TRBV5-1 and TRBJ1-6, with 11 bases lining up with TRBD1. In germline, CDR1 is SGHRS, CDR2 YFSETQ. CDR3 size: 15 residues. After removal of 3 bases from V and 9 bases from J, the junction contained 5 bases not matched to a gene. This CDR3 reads CASSSDRGQGSPLHF. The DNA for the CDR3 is TGCGCCAGCAGCTCGGACAGGGGGCAAGGTTCACCCCTCCACTTT.

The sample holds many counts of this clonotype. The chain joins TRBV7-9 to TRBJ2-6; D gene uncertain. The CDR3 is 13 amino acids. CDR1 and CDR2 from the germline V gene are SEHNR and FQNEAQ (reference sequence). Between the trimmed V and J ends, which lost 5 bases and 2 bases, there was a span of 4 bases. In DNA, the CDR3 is TGTGCCAGCAGCCCTACTGGGGCCAACGTCCTGACTTTC. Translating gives CASSPTGANVLTF.

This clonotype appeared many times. The CDR3 loop is CSANDGPVSYNEQFF. The CDR3 nucleotides read TGCAGTGCTAACGACGGTCCCGTCTCCTACAATGAGCAGTTCTTC. The chain has TRBV20-1 and TRBJ2-1, with no clear D. Looked up from germline, CDR1 is DFQATT and CDR2 is SNEGSKA (reference sequence). V lost 4 bases, J lost 0 bases, and 13 bases lay in between. The CDR3 consists of 15 residues.

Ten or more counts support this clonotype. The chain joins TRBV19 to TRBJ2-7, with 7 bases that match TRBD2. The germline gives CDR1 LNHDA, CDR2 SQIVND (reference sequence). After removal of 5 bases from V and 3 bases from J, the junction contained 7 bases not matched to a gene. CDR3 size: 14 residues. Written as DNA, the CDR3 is TGTGCCAGTAGTTCCAGCGGGATTCACTACGAGCAGTACTTC. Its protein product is CASSSSGIHYEQYF.

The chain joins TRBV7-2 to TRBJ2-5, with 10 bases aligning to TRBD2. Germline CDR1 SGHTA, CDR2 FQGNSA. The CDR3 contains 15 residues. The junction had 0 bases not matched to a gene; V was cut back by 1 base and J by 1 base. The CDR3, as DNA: TGTGCCAGCAGCTTAGTAGCGGGAGGCCAAGAGACCCAGTACTTC. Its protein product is CASSLVAGGQETQYF.

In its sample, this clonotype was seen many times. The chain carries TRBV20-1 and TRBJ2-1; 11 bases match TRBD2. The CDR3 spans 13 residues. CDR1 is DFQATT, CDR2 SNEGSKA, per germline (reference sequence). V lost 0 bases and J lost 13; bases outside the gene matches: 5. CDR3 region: CSARDPLAGGQFF. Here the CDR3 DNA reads TGCAGTGCTAGAGATCCCCTAGCGGGGGGCCAGTTCTTC.

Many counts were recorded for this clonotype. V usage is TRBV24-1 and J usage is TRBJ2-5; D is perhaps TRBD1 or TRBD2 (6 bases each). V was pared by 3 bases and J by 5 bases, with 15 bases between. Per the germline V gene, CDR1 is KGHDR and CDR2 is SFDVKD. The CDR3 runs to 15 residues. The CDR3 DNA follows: TGTGCCACCAGTGATGGCGGGGTAAGGGGGGAGACCCAGTACTTC. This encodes CATSDGGVRGETQYF.

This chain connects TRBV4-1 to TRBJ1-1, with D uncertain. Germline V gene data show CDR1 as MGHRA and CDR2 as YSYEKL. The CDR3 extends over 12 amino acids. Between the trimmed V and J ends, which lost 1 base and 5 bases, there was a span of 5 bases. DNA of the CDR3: TGCGCCAGCAGCCAAGTTAAGACTGAAGCTTTCTTT. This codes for CASSQVKTEAFF.

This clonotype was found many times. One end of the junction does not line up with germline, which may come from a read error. CDR3 in DNA: TGCGCCAGCAGTGCGTCCGGGGAGCTGTTTTTT. This encodes CASSASGELFF. The V gene is TRBV9, the J gene TRBJ2-2; D is uncertain. The CDR3 runs to 11 residues. CDR1 is SGDLS, CDR2 YYNGEE, per germline.